What follows describes a single T cell receptor beta chain. J lost 2 bases, V lost 3 bases, and 5 bases had no gene match. The CDR3 is 17 amino acids. Germline V CDR1 and CDR2: SGDLS, YYNGEE. This sample was included in a study of blood T cell repertoires in COVID-19. Background on the study: The United States, Italy and Spain were the sources of the acute and convalescent COVID-19 samples. In each case, the material was cDNA or gDNA derived from T cells, B-cell-depleted T cells, or PBMCs.

How the authors handled the data: The authors estimated nucleated cell counts from reference gene primer amplification. Sequenced by immunoSEQ multiplex PCR; TCRdb stores in-frame clones only, minus some. The D gene and trimming were derived from the DNA, and the V and J assignments and clone size from that table. The sample contains about 180,000 clones, 70% to 90% of which appear only once. Sequencing was done on a sample of peripheral blood. The sequence derives from a woman aged 25 to 45 with active or convalescent COVID-19. The rearrangement joins TRBV9 to TRBJ1-6; 10 bases match TRBD1. CDR3 region: CASSEGQGFPYNSPLHF. The CDR3 region has the DNA TGTGCCAGCAGCGAGGGACAGGGGTTCCCCTATAATTCACCCCTCCACTTT.